These 12 T cell receptor beta chains originate from one sample sequenced in a study of blood T cell repertoires in COVID-19. TCRdb keeps only in-frame clones here, not all; method: immunoSEQ multiplex PCR. Of some 200,000 clones detected, 75% to 85% appear once; the ten largest clones hold 2% to 3%. Sequences were obtained from peripheral blood. The origin of the receptors is a woman aged 65 to 85 with COVID-19, enrolled during active disease.

The chain is built from TRBV10-3 and TRBJ1-2; TRBD1 agrees at 7 bases. V lost 3 bases to trimming and J lost 2 bases; unmatched junction nucleotides: 12. The CDR3 length is 17 residues. Germline V gene sequence: CDR1 ENHRY, CDR2 SYGVKD. The CDR3 protein is CAISEGGTAELNYGYTF. The CDR3 DNA reads as TGTGCCATCAGTGAAGGAGGGACAGCCGAGTTAAACTATGGCTACACCTTC.

This clone was seen a few times. The DNA for the CDR3 is TGTGCCAGCAGCCAAGGCCCTGAGACTGAAGCTTTCTTT. Amino acid sequence: CASSQGPETEAFF. The V and J genes are TRBV3-1 (or the pseudogene TRBV3-2) and TRBJ1-1, with D unresolved. The V gene lost 1 base and the J gene lost 5 bases, with 8 bases spanning the gap. This CDR3 contains 13 residues. Per germline, CDR1 LGHDT and CDR2 YNNKEL (reference sequence).

The chain employs TRBV11-3 and TRBJ2-1; 16 nucleotides agree with TRBD2. V shed 5 bases, J shed 3 bases, and the junction held 4 bases outside the gene matches. Germline V gene lookup returns CDR1 SGHNT and CDR2 YENEEA. The CDR3 extends over 17 amino acids. CDR3 amino acids: CASSPGTSGGGYNEQFF. CDR3 DNA sequence: TGTGCCAGCAGCCCCGGGACTAGCGGGGGGGGCTACAATGAGCAGTTCTTC. Complete variable domain (other parts from reference TRBV11-3 and TRBJ2-1): EAGVVQSPRYKIIEKKQPVAFWCNPISGHNTLYWYLQNLGQGPELLIRYENEEAVDDSQLPKDRFSAERLKGVDSTLKIQPAELGDSAVYLCASSPGTSGGGYNEQFFGPGTRLTVL.

The chain is built from TRBV6-5 and TRBJ1-6, with D possibly being TRBD1 (6 bases). CDR3 size: 14 residues. Trimming pared 6 bases from V and 10 bases from J, leaving 16 bases between. Germline CDR1 MNHEY, CDR2 SVGAGI. The CDR3 coding sequence is TGTGCCAGCAGACCCACAGGGAAATTGTCACCCCTCCACTTT. Translating gives CASRPTGKLSPLHF.

The CDR3 is CASIARTGPNYGYTF. Here the CDR3 DNA reads TGTGCCAGCATCGCGAGGACAGGCCCTAACTATGGCTACACCTTC. The rearrangement uses TRBV2 and TRBJ1-2; TRBD1 agrees at 7 bases. The CDR3 runs to 15 residues. The V segment lost 7 bases and the J segment 0 bases; nucleotides outside the gene matches: 8. Germline V CDR1 and CDR2: SNHLY, FYNNEI. Together with reference TRBV2 and TRBJ1-2, the CDR3 gives the full variable domain: EPEVTQTPSHQVTQMGQEVILRCVPISNHLYFYWYRQILGQKVEFLVSFYNNEISEKSEIFDDQFSVERPDGSNFTLKIRSTKLEDSAMYFCASIARTGPNYGYTFGSGTRLTVV.

The chain recombines TRBV5-1 with TRBJ1-1; TRBD1 matches 8 bases. After removal of 1 base from V and 5 bases from J, the junction contained 7 bases not matched to a gene. Germline V gene data show CDR1 as SGHRS and CDR2 as YFSETQ. This CDR3 is built from 15 residues. The CDR3 sequence is CASSLTGGFGTEAFF. The CDR3 nucleotides read TGCGCCAGCAGCTTGACAGGGGGTTTCGGAACTGAAGCTTTCTTT.

The gene calls are TRBV3-1 (or the pseudogene TRBV3-2) and TRBJ2-3, with a tentative D call TRBD2 (6 bases). Germline CDR1 is LGHDT and CDR2 is YNNKEL (reference sequence). The CDR3 is made up of 19 amino acids. V was cut by 4 bases and J by 0 bases, with 23 bases left in between. The CDR3 here is CASSPSLGLRGTSTDTQYF. CDR3 coding DNA: TGTGCCAGCAGCCCATCCCTGGGACTGCGAGGTACTAGCACAGATACGCAGTATTTT.

The chain links TRBV2 to TRBJ1-6, with 9 bases that match TRBD1. V shed 2 bases and J 7 bases; nucleotides not matched to a gene: 6. This CDR3 region has 16 residues. Germline CDR1 reads SNHLY; CDR2 reads FYNNEI. Here the CDR3 reads CASSEWGQGGNSPLHF. CDR3 coding DNA: TGTGCCAGCAGTGAATGGGGACAGGGCGGGAATTCACCCCTCCACTTT.

The chain employs TRBV27 and TRBJ1-5; D ambiguous. The CDR3 runs to 13 residues. Per germline, CDR1 MNHEY and CDR2 SMNVEV (reference sequence). V shed 6 bases and J shed 4 bases, with 10 bases lying between them. CDR3 sequence reads: CASSLVDNQPQHF. The CDR3 DNA sequence: TGTGCCAGCAGCCTAGTGGATAATCAGCCCCAGCATTTT.

This rearrangement joins TRBV29-1 to TRBJ2-7; TRBD1 is a possible D gene (6 bases). From germline, CDR1 is SQVTM and CDR2 ANQGSEA. Trimming cost V 5 bases and J 5 bases, with 19 bases left between them. The CDR3 extends over 14 amino acids. CDR3 region: CSVWHAGARDEQYF. DNA of the CDR3: TGCAGCGTTTGGCATGCAGGGGCTAGGGACGAGCAGTACTTC.

The rearrangement links TRBV7-9 to TRBJ2-3; the match to TRBD1 covers 11 bases. The CDR3 extends over 18 amino acids. The germline CDR1 and CDR2 sequences are SEHNR and FQNEAQ (reference sequence). V lost 0 bases, J lost 5 bases, and 10 bases stayed unmatched. CDR3 nucleotides: TGTGCCAGCAGCTTAGCGGGTGATGGACAGGGGGCCGGAGATACGCAGTATTTT. The encoded protein is CASSLAGDGQGAGDTQYF. Full variable domain (missing parts from reference TRBV7-9 and TRBJ2-3): DTGVSQNPRHKITKRGQNVTFRCDPISEHNRLYWYRQTLGQGPEFLTYFQNEAQLEKSRLLSDRFSAERPKGSFSTLEIQRTEQGDSAMYLCASSLAGDGQGAGDTQYFGPGTRLTVL.

This chain links TRBV6-5 with TRBJ1-2; TRBD1 agrees at 12 bases. Germline trimming cut 5 bases from V and 13 bases from J; bases unmatched to any gene: 11. Germline assignment: CDR1 MNHEY and CDR2 SVGAGI. This CDR3 has 14 amino acids. Written as DNA, the CDR3 is TGTGCCAGCAGTCCCCCGGGGGGACAGGGGGCTTCCACCTTC. This codes for CASSPPGGQGASTF.